The clone carrying this TCR beta chain was detected ten times or more. The antigen is not known. The authors' processing: Sequenced samples showed a median of around 91,000 TCRs each, with counts running from around 25,000 to 690,000. TCRdb used MiXCR to reprocess the RACE reads, holding one entry per CDR3 protein. V and J calls and clone size were set by TCRdb, not the authors. This table has some 380,000 distinct CDR3 sequences, more than 4.5% appearing once. V gave up 6 bases and J gave up 2 bases; unmatched junction bases: 3. The CDR3 runs 13 residues. From germline, CDR1 is SQVTM and CDR2 ANQGSEA. As to time point: patch test 1, 2 weeks after DPC sensitization. Treatment of the sample: therapeutic diphenylcyclopropenone sensitization with weekly scalp DPC. The drawing of blood occurred before each patch test was applied. This entry comes from a study of human T cells and chemical hapten exposure. The wider study: The study sensitized with 2% DPC on a roughly 2 cm by roughly 2 cm patch of upper inner arm skin.

Study-wide results and caveats: Expanded TCRs showed more large CDR3 clusters than pre-sensitization or healthy control sets.

Source: whole blood, taken in connection with sensitization to the hapten diphenylcyclopropenone (DPC). The chain has TRBV29-1 and TRBJ1-3; TRBD1 agrees at 8 bases. This clonotype was sampled from a woman aged 45-59 years with alopecia areata. Some clones in this sample may be carry-over from other donors' samples. The CDR3 region has the DNA TGCAGCGTCGTGACAGGGGCTGGAAACACCATATATTTT. Translation: CSVVTGAGNTIYF.